Following are 8 T cell receptor beta chains from one sample sequenced in a study of blood T cell repertoires in COVID-19. TCRdb's copy holds only in-frame clones and misses some; the assay was immunoSEQ multiplex PCR. This sample has 250,000 to 300,000 clones, with 85% to 90% found just once. The sequenced sample was peripheral blood. The receptors derive from a woman aged 25 to 39 with COVID-19, enrolled during active disease.

This clone was observed a few times. V and J are TRBV7-2 and TRBJ1-3; possibly TRBD1 for D (5 bases). The CDR3 has 15 amino acids. Germline CDR1 is SGHTA and CDR2 is FQGNSA. Trimming took off 1 base at V and 0 bases at J, with 7 bases between the two ends. In DNA form, the CDR3 reads TGTGCCAGCAGCTTAGGACAGCGCTCTGGAAACACCATATATTTT. Residues: CASSLGQRSGNTIYF.

The CDR3 spells CASSKAGQGASYNEQFF. Written as DNA, the CDR3 is TGTGCCAGTAGTAAAGCCGGACAGGGGGCCTCCTACAATGAGCAGTTCTTC. The chain is built from TRBV19 and TRBJ2-1; 11 bases are shared with TRBD1. The germline V gene encodes CDR1 LNHDA and CDR2 SQIVND (reference sequence). V lost 4 bases, J lost 0 bases, and 5 bases stayed unmatched. CDR3 size: 17 residues.

The chain joins TRBV3-1 (or the pseudogene TRBV3-2) to TRBJ2-7; no definite D call. The V gene's germline CDR1 is LGHDT and CDR2 YNNKEL (reference sequence). Trimming took 0 bases from V and 2 from J, leaving 11 bases between them. The CDR3 spans 15 residues. DNA for the CDR3: TGTGCCAGCAGCCAAGATGTAGCTTTTCCCTACGAGCAGTACTTC. Protein: CASSQDVAFPYEQYF.

The chain is built from TRBV6-5 and TRBJ2-1; 10 bases agree with TRBD1. Germline CDR1 is MNHEY and CDR2 is SVGAGI. The CDR3 has 14 amino acids. V was pared by 9 bases and J by 6 bases, with 8 bases of the junction left unmatched. The CDR3 spells CASRRDRGINEQFF. In DNA, the CDR3 is TGTGCCAGTCGCCGGGACAGGGGAATCAATGAGCAGTTCTTC.

This chain uses TRBV7-9 with TRBJ2-1, with D possibly being TRBD2 (6 bases). CDR3 size: 14 residues. Deletions cut 7 bases from V and 6 bases from J, with 16 bases between. Germline V lookup: CDR1 SEHNR, CDR2 FQNEAQ (reference sequence). CDR3 residues: CASTIGGTLNEQFF. CDR3 coding DNA: TGTGCCAGCACCATTGGAGGGACCCTCAATGAGCAGTTCTTC.

The chain recombines TRBV6-5 with TRBJ1-5; TRBD1 agrees at 7 bases. This CDR3 has 14 residues. The V gene end was trimmed by 5 bases and the J gene end by 4 bases; junction bases not matched to a gene: 5. Germline CDR1 MNHEY, CDR2 SVGAGI. The CDR3 here is CASSRTGYNQPQHF. The CDR3 bases are TGTGCCAGCAGTCGGACAGGCTATAATCAGCCCCAGCATTTT.

The V gene is TRBV2, the J gene TRBJ1-5, with D maybe TRBD1 (6 bases). CDR3 size: 17 residues. Germline V gene sequence: CDR1 SNHLY, CDR2 FYNNEI. With 2 bases removed from V and 2 bases from J, the gap between germline ends came to 16 bases. In DNA form, the CDR3 reads TGTGCCAGCAGTGAATCGTCATACAGGGCAGGCAATCAGCCCCAGCATTTT. Amino acids: CASSESSYRAGNQPQHF.

The chain links TRBV21-1 to TRBJ1-5; TRBD1 was called by the table and not checked on the DNA. TRBV21-1 is classified as a pseudogene. There are 14 residues in the CDR3. CDR3 region: CASSPGTVNQPQHF. CDR3 sequence (DNA): TGTGCCAGCAGCCCTGGGACAGTAAATCAGCCCCAGCATTTT.